This T cell receptor beta chain was sequenced for a study of identical twins. A universal primer site was added by template switching, and unique molecular identifiers were carried by the cDNA. TCRdb re-analysed the 5' RACE reads in MiXCR, keeping a single row per CDR3 protein. Among about 1.7 million distinct CDR3 sequences listed, less than 35% were seen once. Each donor was a healthy Caucasian. The ends were cut back, 1 base at V and 5 bases at J, with 11 bases in the middle. Germline assignment: CDR1 ENHRY and CDR2 SYGVKD. There are 15 residues in the CDR3. This clonotype showed up just a few times. The antigen remains undetermined. Notes on the study in general: Within twin pairs, the out-of-frame alpha sequences they shared showed excess low generation probability.

Specimen: cord blood. This sequence joins TRBV10-3 and TRBJ1-4, with D maybe TRBD1 (6 bases). This TCR came from a newborn girl in good health. The DNA of the CDR3 is TGTGCCATCAGTGAGTTTGGCCAGGGGAATGAAAAACTGTTTTTT. Translating it yields CAISEFGQGNEKLFF.